This is a list of T cell receptor beta chains from one sample in a study of T cell responses to AZD1222 COVID-19 vaccine. Only in-frame clones appear in the TCRdb table, and some are missing; sequencing was by immunoSEQ multiplex PCR. The sample contains some 120,000 clones, 75% to 90% of which appear only once. Material: peripheral blood, obtained on day 0 of AZD1222 vaccination. Source of these receptors: an adult in good health. The CDR3 runs from the conserved cysteine through the conserved F or W. The order of the fields is V gene, clone size, D gene, J gene, CDR3 protein, CDR3 DNA. A D gene is named only where the DNA matches it firmly. Some rows have no size entry. The others give once, few or many, or a class for an expanded clone.

TRBV4-1	-	-	TRBJ2-5	CASSQDGGGTGTETQYF	TGCGCCAGCAGCCAAGATGGTGGGGGAACAGGGACGGAGACCCAGTACTTC
TRBV15	-	TRBD1	TRBJ1-5	CATSSNRGQPQHF	TGTGCCACCAGCTCAAACAGGGGACAGCCCCAGCATTTT
TRBV19	-	-	TRBJ2-1	CASSVGTSEQFF	TGTGCCAGTAGTGTGGGGACCAGTGAGCAGTTCTTC
TRBV3-1/TRBV3-2	-	-	TRBJ1-2	CASSQPGYGYTF	TGTGCCAGCAGCCAACCAGGTTATGGCTACACCTTC
TRBV30	-	-	TRBJ2-3	CAWNLWGRDTQYF	TGTGCCTGGAATCTCTGGGGTAGAGATACGCAGTATTTT
TRBV27	-	-	TRBJ1-4	CASSFAGAGEKLFF	TGTGCCAGCAGTTTCGCGGGGGCTGGGGAAAAACTGTTTTTT
TRBV6-5	few	-	TRBJ2-5	CASSFSGLETQYF	TGTGCCAGCAGTTTCTCAGGGTTAGAGACCCAGTACTTC
TRBV9	-	-	TRBJ2-4	CASSVDAGPWDIQYF	TGTGCCAGCAGCGTAGACGCGGGGCCCTGGGACATTCAGTACTTC
TRBV5-1	-	-	TRBJ2-1	CASSSGTTRNEQFF	TGCGCCAGCAGCTCGGGCACGACGAGGAATGAGCAGTTCTTC
TRBV19	-	TRBD1	TRBJ2-6	CASSPRQGAVGANVLTF	TGTGCCAGTAGTCCACGACAGGGGGCGGTTGGGGCCAACGTCCTGACTTTC
TRBV19	-	-	TRBJ2-5	CASSNRVRETQYF	TGTGCCAGCTCGAACAGGGTACGGGAGACCCAGTACTTC